This TCR beta chain came from a study of T cell repertoires in cytomegalovirus infection. General study points: HLA-C-restricted TCR beta clonotypes specific for CMV led the ex vivo response.

CDR3 size: 17 residues. Per germline, CDR1 SGHTA and CDR2 FQGTGA. On this clonotype itself: The antigen is unknown. One end of the junction varies from germline; a read error may be responsible.

TCRdb reprocessed the reads via MiXCR and lists one record per CDR3 protein. The sample includes fewer than 850,000 distinct CDR3 sequences, about 27% seen only once; the top ten take roughly 14%. The chain links TRBV7-3 to TRBJ2-5; 12 bases match TRBD2. The sample in question was cultured CD8+ T cells from PBMCs, obtained from culture after CMV antigen stimulation. The TCR sequence derives from a human donor in good health (CMV status not recorded). Some clones in this sample may be carry-over from other donors' samples. The CDR3 protein is CASSFGRTSGAGETQYF. As DNA, the CDR3 is TGTGCTAGCAGCTTCGGAAGGACTAGCGGGGCAGGAGAGACCCAGTACTTC.